Detailed here is one TCR beta chain. These data are taken from a study of blood T cell repertoires in COVID-19. Repertoires were generated with immunoSEQ multiplex PCR, while TCRdb's copy carries only in-frame clones and drops some. Altogether about 140,000 clones are present, about four fifths being singletons, with the ten largest covering 5.5% to 8%. This TCR derives from a human donor in a cohort sampled during active COVID-19. Sequencing was carried out using peripheral blood.

CDR3 DNA sequence: TGCGCCAGCAGCCTCACCCCGAGTCTGGGCAGAGAGACCCAGTACTTC. It yields the protein CASSLTPSLGRETQYF. V gene TRBV5-1 combines with J gene TRBJ2-5; D not certain. V lost 4 bases and J 4 bases, leaving 20 bases between the germline ends. This CDR3 spans 16 amino acids. From germline, CDR1 is SGHRS and CDR2 YFSETQ.